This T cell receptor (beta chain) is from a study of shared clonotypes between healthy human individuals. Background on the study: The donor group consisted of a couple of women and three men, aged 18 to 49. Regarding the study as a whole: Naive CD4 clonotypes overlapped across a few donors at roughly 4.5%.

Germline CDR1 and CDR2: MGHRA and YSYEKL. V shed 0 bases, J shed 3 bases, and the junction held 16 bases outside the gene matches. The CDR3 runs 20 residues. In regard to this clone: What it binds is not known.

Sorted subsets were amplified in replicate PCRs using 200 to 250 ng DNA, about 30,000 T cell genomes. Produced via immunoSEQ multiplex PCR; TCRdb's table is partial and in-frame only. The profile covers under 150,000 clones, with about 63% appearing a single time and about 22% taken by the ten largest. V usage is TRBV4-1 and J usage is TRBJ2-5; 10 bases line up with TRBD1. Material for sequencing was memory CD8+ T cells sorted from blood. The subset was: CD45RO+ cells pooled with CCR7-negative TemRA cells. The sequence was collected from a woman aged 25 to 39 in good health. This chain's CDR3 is CASSQDPRQGARKRKETQYF. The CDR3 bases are TGCGCCAGCAGCCAAGACCCTCGACAGGGGGCGCGGAAGCGGAAAGAGACCCAGTACTTC.